A single TCR beta chain is shown here with its context. The antigen remains unidentified. Germline assignment: CDR1 SGHAT and CDR2 FQNNGV. The CDR3 has 18 amino acids. The sample comes from a study of blood T cells in healthy people across ages. Notes on the study in general: Possibly, changes in expanded clonotypes were confounded because donor CMV status was unknown. Observed TCR beta diversity per million T cells went down as age went up. This fall followed a roughly linear course with age.

For the second PCR, which ran for about 6 to 11 cycles, a sample-barcoded 5' primer and a J-beta primer mix were used. Each sample yielded at least 2.5 million CDR3-containing paired-end reads. TCRdb reprocessed the 5' RACE reads via MiXCR and lists one record per CDR3 protein. The table lists more than 1.4 million distinct CDR3 sequences, around two fifths of them singletons. Each donor had approximately 10 milliliters of peripheral blood drawn. The sequenced sample consisted of blood. This receptor was taken from a woman under 30 in good health. This chain links TRBV11-2 with TRBJ2-1, with 14 bases that match TRBD2. The closer fit of TRBJ2-7 to the DNA end suggests the J call may be wrong. For the CDR3, the DNA is TGTGCCAGCAGCTTAGTCGGGACTAGCGGGAGCTCCTACAATGAGCAGTACTTC. Residues: CASSLVGTSGSSYNEQYF.